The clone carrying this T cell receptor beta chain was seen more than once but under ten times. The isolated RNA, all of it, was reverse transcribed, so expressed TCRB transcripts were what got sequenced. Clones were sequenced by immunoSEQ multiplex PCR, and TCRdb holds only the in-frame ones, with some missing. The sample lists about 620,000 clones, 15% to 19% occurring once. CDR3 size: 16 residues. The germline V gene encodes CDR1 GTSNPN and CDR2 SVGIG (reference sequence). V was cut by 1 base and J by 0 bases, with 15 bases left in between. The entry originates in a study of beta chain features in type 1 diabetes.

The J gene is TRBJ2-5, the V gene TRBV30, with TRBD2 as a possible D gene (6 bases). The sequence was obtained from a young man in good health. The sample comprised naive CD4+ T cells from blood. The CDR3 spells CAWSGLGGAYQETQYF. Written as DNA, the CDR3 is TGTGCCTGGAGTGGCCTGGGCGGGGCGTACCAAGAGACCCAGTACTTC.